One sample yielded the 14 T cell receptor beta chains listed below, sequenced in a study of T cell responses to AZD1222 COVID-19 vaccine. TCRdb's copy holds only in-frame clones and misses some; the assay was immunoSEQ multiplex PCR. The sample contains around 110,000 clones, roughly 93% of which appear only once. The sequencing used peripheral blood, collected 28 days after the second AZD1222 dose. The receptors derive from an adult who received the AZD1222 COVID-19 vaccine.

The V call is TRBV30, the J call TRBJ1-2; D unclear. The V gene's germline CDR1 is GTSNPN and CDR2 SVGIG (reference sequence). The CDR3 covers 12 residues. Trimming left V 0 bases short and J 6 bases short, with 8 bases between. CDR3 in DNA: TGTGCCTGGAGTGTTATAGCTCATGGCTACACCTTC. Its translation: CAWSVIAHGYTF.

The chain recombines TRBV6-5 with TRBJ1-6; TRBD1 is a possible D gene (6 bases). V lost 11 bases and J 7 bases, leaving 15 bases between the germline ends. This CDR3 has 13 residues. Per germline, CDR1 MNHEY and CDR2 SVGAGI. CDR3 sequence reads: CADGTSKNSPLHF. In DNA, the CDR3 is TGTGCCGACGGGACATCCAAGAATTCACCCCTCCACTTT.

The V gene is TRBV7-2, the J gene TRBJ2-7, with D hard to call. The germline CDR1 and CDR2 sequences are SGHTA and FQGNSA. V was clipped by 5 bases and J by 2 bases, with 4 bases between them. The CDR3 has 11 amino acids. DNA of the CDR3: TGTGCCAGCAGCAGAACCTACGAGCAGTACTTC. It codes for CASSRTYEQYF.

The genes are TRBV30 and TRBJ2-3; tentative D call: TRBD2 (5 bases). There are 16 residues in the CDR3. Germline V CDR1 and CDR2: GTSNPN, SVGIG (reference sequence). V shed 2 bases and J shed 4 bases, with 19 bases lying between them. This CDR3 reads CAWSIGKLTQPDTQYF. The CDR3 coding sequence is TGTGCCTGGAGTATCGGGAAGTTAACCCAGCCAGATACGCAGTATTTT.

The gene calls are TRBV5-1 and TRBJ2-7; perhaps TRBD2 as D (5 bases). The V end lost 2 bases, the J end lost 6 bases, and 18 bases lay between the germline ends. The CDR3 consists of 15 residues. The germline V gene has CDR1 SGHRS and CDR2 YFSETQ. DNA of the CDR3: TGCGCCAGCAGCTTTCAGCCGGGAAACGTCGGCGAGCAGTACTTC. Encoded protein: CASSFQPGNVGEQYF.

In this sample, this clone turned up once. J is TRBJ2-2 and V is TRBV7-8; 13 bases are a match to TRBD2. The CDR3 has 17 amino acids. V was pared by 5 bases and J by 7 bases, with 10 bases of the junction left unmatched. Looked up from germline, CDR1 is SGHVS and CDR2 is FQNEAQ. As DNA, the CDR3 is TGTGCCAGCAGCCGCCGAGGGACTAGCGGGATGTTCGGGGAGCTGTTTTTT. Amino acid sequence: CASSRRGTSGMFGELFF. Complete variable domain (other parts from reference TRBV7-8 and TRBJ2-2): GAGVSQSPRYKVAKRGQDVALRCDPISGHVSLFWYQQALGQGPEFLTYFQNEAQLDKSGLPSDRFFAERPEGSVSTLKIQRTQQEDSAVYLCASSRRGTSGMFGELFFGEGSRLTVL.

The rearrangement links TRBV27 to TRBJ1-3; 11 bases are a match to TRBD1. The CDR3 covers 18 residues. CDR1 and CDR2 from the germline V gene are MNHEY and SMNVEV (reference sequence). Germline trimming cut 5 bases from V and 2 bases from J; bases unmatched to any gene: 11. As DNA, the CDR3 is TGTGCCAGCAGTCACCTTGGGGACAGGGGGACTCCTGGAAACACCATATATTTT. Translating gives CASSHLGDRGTPGNTIYF.

V usage is TRBV6-2 or TRBV6-3 and J usage is TRBJ1-4; no clear D gene. Germline CDR1 reads MNHEY; CDR2 reads SVGEGT. The V end lost 0 bases, the J end lost 7 bases, and 9 bases lay between the germline ends. The CDR3 has 14 amino acids. As DNA, the CDR3 is TGTGCCAGCAGTTACTCAGGGCTTGGTGAAAAACTGTTTTTT. The encoded protein is CASSYSGLGEKLFF.

The chain links TRBV27 to TRBJ2-7, with TRBD1 matching over 9 bases. J lost 5 bases, V lost 4 bases, and 9 bases had no gene match. Germline V gene data show CDR1 as MNHEY and CDR2 as SMNVEV (reference sequence). CDR3 length: 15 amino acids. CDR3 region: CASSSIGTGRHEQYF. The CDR3 bases are TGTGCCAGCAGTTCGATCGGGACAGGGCGCCACGAGCAGTACTTC.

The genes are TRBV19 and TRBJ1-1, with D perhaps matching TRBD1 (6 bases). The germline V gene has CDR1 LNHDA and CDR2 SQIVND (reference sequence). CDR3 length: 12 amino acids. Deletions cut 6 bases from V and 9 bases from J, with 14 bases between. The chain's CDR3 is CASRISGTQAFF. The CDR3, as DNA: TGTGCCAGTAGAATATCCGGGACACAAGCTTTCTTT.

The rearrangement links TRBV9 to TRBJ2-5; 8 positions agree with TRBD1. V lost 2 bases, J lost 1 base, and 4 bases stayed unmatched. Germline loops: CDR1 SGDLS, CDR2 YYNGEE. This CDR3 contains 15 residues. The chain's CDR3 is CASSVGDRGQETQYF. The CDR3 DNA sequence: TGTGCCAGCAGCGTTGGAGACAGGGGCCAAGAGACCCAGTACTTC.

The rearrangement uses TRBV6-5 and TRBJ2-7, with 8 bases that match TRBD2. There are 16 residues in the CDR3. Germline V CDR1 and CDR2: MNHEY, SVGAGI. V trimming: 4 bases; J trimming: 1 base; junction bases outside the gene matches: 9. The CDR3 DNA reads as TGTGCCAGCAGTTTTTCCGCCGGGACTAGTTCCTACGAGCAGTACTTC. It is translated as CASSFSAGTSSYEQYF.

The chain is built from TRBV9 and TRBJ1-2; TRBD1 is a possible D gene (5 bases). The CDR3 spans 13 residues. Between the trimmed V and J ends, which lost 6 bases and 3 bases, there was a span of 12 bases. Germline values: CDR1 SGDLS, CDR2 YYNGEE. The CDR3: CASTGGTDYGYTF. The DNA for the CDR3 is TGTGCCAGCACCGGAGGGACGGACTATGGCTACACCTTC.

The chain recombines TRBV11-2 with TRBJ2-7; 11 bases align to TRBD2. V lost 5 bases to trimming and J lost 2 bases; unmatched junction nucleotides: 11. This CDR3 region has 17 residues. CDR1 is SGHAT and CDR2 is FQNNGV in the germline V gene. Here the CDR3 DNA reads TGTGCCAGCAGCCTCATCTCGGGACTAGCGGTCGCCTACGAGCAGTACTTC. Translated, it gives CASSLISGLAVAYEQYF.